Presented here are 17 T cell receptor beta chains from one specimen sequenced in a study of control samples from healthy donors and cancer patients. Using immunoSEQ multiplex PCR, the repertoire was profiled, and TCRdb retains in-frame clones only, with some absent. Counted here are about 150,000 clones, 85% to 95% occurring once; the ten biggest clones make up approximately 15%. Specimen: PBMCs. These receptors came from a man aged 55-75 years with colorectal cancer.

This chain connects TRBV5-4 to TRBJ2-3; D may be TRBD2 (6 bases). The CDR3 consists of 14 residues. Germline V gene data show CDR1 as SGHNT and CDR2 as YYREEE (reference sequence). V lost 1 base and J 4 bases, leaving 10 bases between the germline ends. CDR3 region: CASSLSGVPDTQYF. Written as DNA, the CDR3 is TGTGCCAGCAGCTTGTCGGGGGTTCCAGATACGCAGTATTTT.

In this sample, this clone turned up once. The V gene is TRBV19, the J gene TRBJ1-2; no clear D. Deletions cut 7 bases from V and 0 bases from J, with 12 bases between. The CDR3 is 14 residues long. CDR1 and CDR2 (germline): LNHDA, SQIVND (reference sequence). The CDR3 is CASKRTGTNYGYTF. The CDR3 bases are TGTGCCAGTAAAAGAACGGGAACTAACTATGGCTACACCTTC.

The chain employs TRBV27 and TRBJ1-2; 8 bases map to TRBD1. Trimming cost V 3 bases and J 6 bases; bases outside gene matches: 12. The CDR3 is made up of 16 amino acids. Per germline, CDR1 MNHEY and CDR2 SMNVEV (reference sequence). The CDR3, as DNA: TGTGCCAGCAGTTTGTCCAGGACAGGGATCGGTAATGGCTACACCTTC. Translating it yields CASSLSRTGIGNGYTF.

This clone was seen a single time. The gene calls are TRBV28 and TRBJ2-3; 9 bases agree with TRBD2. Germline V CDR1 and CDR2: MDHEN, SYDVKM. The V gene end was trimmed by 2 bases and the J gene end by 3 bases; junction bases not matched to a gene: 6. CDR3 length equals 16 residues. The CDR3 loop reads CASSLASGAGTDTQYF. In nucleotides, the CDR3 is TGTGCCAGCAGTTTAGCTAGCGGGGCGGGGACAGATACGCAGTATTTT.

V gene TRBV28 combines with J gene TRBJ1-5; no clear D gene. The CDR3 is made up of 11 amino acids. Germline V gene data show CDR1 as MDHEN and CDR2 as SYDVKM. Deletions cut 5 bases from V and 4 bases from J, with 3 bases between. CDR3 residues: CASSGNQPQHF. In DNA, the CDR3 is TGTGCCAGCAGTGGTAATCAGCCCCAGCATTTT.

The V gene is TRBV7-9, the J gene TRBJ2-7, with TRBD1 identical over 9 bases. Per the germline V gene, CDR1 is SEHNR and CDR2 is FQNEAQ (reference sequence). The J segment lost 7 bases and the V segment lost 4 bases, leaving 2 bases of the junction unmatched. CDR3 length: 12 amino acids. The chain's CDR3 is CASSWGQGEQYF. CDR3 nucleotide sequence: TGTGCCAGCAGCTGGGGACAGGGAGAGCAGTACTTC.

A single count supports this clone. The J gene is TRBJ2-1, the V gene TRBV6-1, with D tentatively TRBD1 or TRBD2 (6 bases each). The CDR3 contains 17 residues. Germline V gene lookup returns CDR1 MNHNS and CDR2 SASEGT. Trimming removed 3 bases at V and 4 bases at J, with 19 bases between. CDR3 loop: CASSEGKGGLVYNEQFF. The CDR3 DNA follows: TGTGCCAGCAGTGAGGGGAAAGGGGGGTTAGTTTACAATGAGCAGTTCTTC.

This chain connects TRBV25-1 to TRBJ1-2; D is perhaps TRBD1 (5 bases). The germline V gene encodes CDR1 MGHDK and CDR2 SYGVNS. This CDR3 has 13 residues. Trimming shortened V by 1 base and J by 6 bases, and 9 bases separated the two germline ends. CDR3 DNA sequence: TGTGCCAGCAGTGAATCAGGGTTGGATGGCTACACCTTC. It translates to CASSESGLDGYTF.

V is TRBV5-1 and J is TRBJ1-4; the D gene is possibly TRBD1 (5 bases). The CDR3 totals 14 residues. Germline V gene sequence: CDR1 SGHRS, CDR2 YFSETQ. V lost 1 base and J 7 bases, leaving 11 bases between the germline ends. The CDR3 region has the DNA TGCGCCAGCAGCTTGACGGCAGGGAGTGAAAAACTGTTTTTT. Its protein is CASSLTAGSEKLFF.

This clone was seen once. This chain connects TRBV5-8 to TRBJ1-6; D is undetermined. CDR3 length equals 16 residues. Germline V gene data show CDR1 as SGHTS and CDR2 as YDEGEE. Trimming left V 2 bases short and J 2 bases short, with 11 bases between. CDR3 DNA sequence: TGTGCCAGCAGCTTTGGCAGCAGGACCTATAATTCACCCCTCCACTTT. It yields the protein CASSFGSRTYNSPLHF.

This clone was picked up one time. CDR3 sequence: CASSLTSYEQYF. As DNA, the CDR3 is TGTGCCAGCAGTTTAACTTCCTACGAGCAGTACTTC. The chain uses TRBV12-3 or TRBV12-4 and TRBJ2-7; D unclear. CDR3 length equals 12 residues. The germline V and J ends were trimmed by 2 bases and 1 base, with 3 bases remaining between them.

In its sample, this clone was seen once. The chain is built from TRBV9 and TRBJ2-7, with TRBD2 matching 13 bases. V dropped 0 bases and J dropped 3; count of bases not matched to a gene: 3. The CDR3 contains 16 residues. The germline gives CDR1 SGDLS, CDR2 YYNGEE. CDR3 DNA: TGTGCCAGCAGCGTAGCTACTAGCGGGGGGGTCTACGAGCAGTACTTC. Translating it yields CASSVATSGGVYEQYF.

This chain uses TRBV24-1 with TRBJ1-1; perhaps TRBD1 as D (5 bases). Per germline, CDR1 KGHDR and CDR2 SFDVKD. The CDR3 is made up of 11 amino acids. The germline V and J ends were trimmed by 8 bases and 6 bases, with 9 bases remaining between them. CDR3 sequence (DNA): TGTGCCACCATGAGGGGTGCTGAAGCTTTCTTT. Its translation is CATMRGAEAFF.

The rearrangement joins TRBV7-9 to TRBJ2-3; maybe TRBD1 (6 bases). Trimming cost V 0 bases and J 4 bases, with 14 bases left between them. Germline V lookup: CDR1 SEHNR, CDR2 FQNEAQ (reference sequence). The CDR3 is 16 amino acids. Here the CDR3 DNA reads TGTGCCAGCAGCTTAGCGCTGGGGACAACCGCAGATACGCAGTATTTT. Translation: CASSLALGTTADTQYF.

This sequence joins TRBV13 and TRBJ2-7; 7 bases map to TRBD2. The CDR3 is made up of 16 amino acids. Germline V CDR1 and CDR2: PRHDT, FYEKMQ (reference sequence). V shed 7 bases, J shed 0 bases, and the junction held 12 bases outside the gene matches. CDR3: CASTSSASGLSYEQYF. The CDR3 coding sequence is TGTGCCAGCACCTCCTCGGCTAGCGGACTCTCCTACGAGCAGTACTTC. The whole variable domain, filled in from reference TRBV13 and TRBJ2-7, reads AAGVIQSPRHLIKEKRETATLKCYPIPRHDTVYWYQQGPGQDPQFLISFYEKMQSDKGSIPDRFSAQQFSDYHSELNMSSLELGDSALYFCASTSSASGLSYEQYFGPGTRLTVT.

The chain recombines TRBV5-1 with TRBJ1-1, with 7 bases identical to TRBD1. The CDR3 length is 15 residues. The germline V gene encodes CDR1 SGHRS and CDR2 YFSETQ. The V and J ends lost 5 bases and 1 base, in that order; junction bases with no gene match: 8. The CDR3 sequence: CASRPAYRGNTEAFF. CDR3 coding DNA: TGCGCCAGCAGACCTGCCTACAGGGGGAACACTGAAGCTTTCTTT.

The gene calls are TRBV28 and TRBJ1-2, with 7 bases that match TRBD1. Germline lookup yields CDR1 MDHEN and CDR2 SYDVKM. This CDR3 is 17 amino acids long. After removal of 4 bases from V and 3 bases from J, the junction contained 14 bases not matched to a gene. For the CDR3, the DNA is TGTGCCAGCAGTTCTACCACAGGAAGGGGGCCCTACTATGGCTACACCTTC. Its translation: CASSSTTGRGPYYGYTF.